This T cell receptor (beta chain) was recorded in a study of T cell responses to AZD1222 COVID-19 vaccine listed by TCRdb under 2021. About the study as a whole: TCR sequencing was performed for 233 trial participants, of whom roughly 200 were given two doses of AZD1222 and 26 were given two doses of MenACWY control vaccine. Enrollment into the trials was organized by age into subgroups of 18-55, 56-69 and 70-plus years, and those subgroups contained about 160, 30 and 59 TCR-sequenced participants, respectively.

In the paper's terms, the time point label means: baseline before first vaccination. Vaccinee samples were obtained from the UK trials COV001 and COV002, which included a single-blind randomized controlled phase 2/3 trial of AZD1222 (ChAdOx1 nCoV-19) in healthy adults. For TCRbeta chain sequencing, PBMC samples from trial participants were taken at day 0 and at day 28 after the second dose. Cut back by 0 bases and 8 bases, the V and J ends lie 5 bases apart. The germline V gene specifies MGHRA as CDR1 and YSYEKL as CDR2. Measured from the cysteine to the phenylalanine, the CDR3 is 12 residues long. The kept DNA is CDR3 alone, 36 bases in frame from the first base. The CDR3 regions of human TCRbeta chains were subjected to immunosequencing. The authors' analysis ran thus. TCRs in the repertoires were matched against a reference library of SARS-CoV-2-specific TCRs that had been generated with the MIRA antigen-specificity platform. Breadth was defined as the fraction of unique TCRs that were SARS-CoV-2-associated. Depth was defined as the fraction of total T cells that were SARS-CoV-2-associated. Using the MIRA data, each spike-specific TCR was mapped to the spike region that the TCR reacts to and placed in a CD4 or CD8 class. Log10-transformed breadth and depth values were compared by one-way ANOVA with Sidak's multiple comparisons tests. TCRdb's version of the immuneACCESS table is confined to in-frame rearrangements and falls short of the full clone set. An unresolved V gene accounts for under half of the shortfall where checked; the remainder is of unknown origin. Clonal size and the V and J genes are those of that table, whereas D and trimming came from the DNA. The table for this sample shows some 150,000 clones. The top ten hold over 2% of the sample.

Comments on this clone: Its antigen is currently not known.

General study outcomes and caveats: Epitopes outside the regions mutated in the B.1.351 and B.1.1.7 variants were reportedly recognized by nearly half of the unique spike-specific TCRs. In the small 56-69-year group, the increase in depth fell short of significance, most likely because of low power. Conclusions about previously exposed vaccinees were limited because only a handful of AZD1222 recipients were SARS-CoV-2 seropositive at baseline. The vaccine-associated CD4 TCRs covered the entire spike protein, and the dominant responses fell in regions 160-218 and 743-854. A significant rise in spike-specific TCR breadth and depth was observed after two AZD1222 doses relative to day 0 and relative to MenACWY recipients. Participants were mostly white British and included more females than males, and it was suggested by the authors that clonal diversity may have been underestimated. No day 14 peak-response samples were available, so repertoires were characterized only after the peak T cell response.

The chain is assembled from TRBV4-1 and TRBJ1-3, with the D gene not clear enough to name. This clonotype was sampled from an adult in good health. Sequencing was performed on peripheral blood. The CDR3 protein: CASSQDRYTIYF. The nucleotides are TGCGCCAGCAGCCAAGACAGGTACACCATATATTTT.